This T cell receptor beta chain emerged from a study of shared clonotypes between healthy human individuals (dated by TCRdb to 2020 to 2021). In the study overall: A couple of women and a few men aged 18 to 49 years were included in the cohort. To estimate repertoire size and how much clonotypes are shared between individuals, the study performed deep sequencing of blood TCR repertoires from roughly five healthy adults. To increase sequencing depth and limit assay-specific biases, different laboratories used diverse techniques to prepare libraries and sequence TCR repertoires. Per donor, leukapheresis produced somewhere between about 0.85 and 8.9 billion PBMCs. Per donor, three plates each were used for CD4 naive and CD4 memory, two for CD8 naive, and one for CD8 memory.

According to the germline V gene (reference sequence), CDR1 reads SGHNT and CDR2 reads YYREEE. Relative to germline, V is 3 bases shorter and J is 6 bases shorter, with 15 bases between their ends. Reading from cysteine to phenylalanine, the CDR3 counts 14 amino acids. Only the CDR3 DNA is retained, 42 bases long and in frame from the first base. Broader findings and caveats from the paper: Clonotypes shared by all four sorted-subset donors showed higher generation probabilities than non-shared clonotypes. Sampling was restricted to blood, and TCR repertoires in tissue are likely to differ from TCR repertoires in blood. The genetic and exposure-history diversity represented was limited by the small number of donors. Sharing across several donors was observed for 5% to 6.5% of naive CD4, 3% to 3.5% of naive CD8, roughly 2.4% of memory CD4, and about 0.4% of memory CD8 clonotypes. Larger estimated clonotype richness was generally found for naive subsets than for memory subsets. Incomplete sequencing was indicated by rarefaction of sorted-subset datasets, despite the large sequencing depth. Pairwise subsampling indicated that sequencing depth was expected to affect the degree of clonotype sharing among donors.

Comments on this clone: The target of this receptor is not known. The record has no base qualities; no much larger clone is one base away.

Using the deep immunoSEQ assay, multiplex PCR amplified TCR CDR3 regions from genomic DNA. Genomic DNA extracted from each cell subset was distributed evenly over all wells of several immunoSEQ 96-well plates, and each plate served as one replicate. For sorted subsets, 200 to 250 ng genomic DNA, equal to tens of thousands of T cell genomes, was loaded into each replicate PCR. Purified libraries were quantified with a Qubit 3.0 fluorometer, sized on a Bioanalyzer 2100, and re-quantified with the KAPA Library Quantification kit. Every immunoSEQ 96-well plate was sequenced on a dedicated single-read 150-cycle Illumina NextSeq 550 flow cell. The study's own analysis went as follows. Because the immunoSEQ output held only junctional sequences and lacked quality scores, the filtering could not match the filtering applied to full-length reads. Sequences were annotated with PyIR, a Python wrapper for IgBLAST v1.9, and V/J genes and CDR3 were assigned using IMGT germline references. Any read was removed if the V/J assignment was weak (E-value above 1e-6), the CDR3 was missing, or the read contained stop codons, out-of-frame junctions, or ambiguous translated residues. V3J clonotypes were defined as sequences sharing an identical inferred V gene, J gene, and CDR3 amino acid sequence. To compute the percentage overlap between repertoires, the number of shared unique clonotypes was divided by the size of the smaller repertoire. Richness of each repertoire was evaluated using RTK rarefaction, the Chao1 estimator, and Recon v2.1 estimates of unobserved clonotypes. OLGA was used to compute generation probabilities for all TCRbeta clonotypes that the gDNA method yielded from a handful of donors. In TCRdb, the immuneACCESS table is reduced to in-frame sequences with V and J assigned. These tables do not hold every clone; where another copy was compared, an unresolved V gene accounts for under half, and the others remain unexplained. D and trimming were read from the DNA, whereas the V and J calls and clone size are those reported in that table. This sample holds some 1.5 million clones; 95% to 97% were observed only once. About 1.2% of the sample lies in the top ten.

Donors were healthy HIV-negative adults with no recently reported acute infections or vaccinations. All donors were Caucasian adults living in Nashville, Tennessee, USA. Magnetic negative selection was used to enrich CD4+ T cells, after which naive cells were positively selected on CD45RA and the negative fraction became the memory subset. After blood collection by leukapheresis, PBMCs were isolated using Ficoll-Histopaque density gradient centrifugation and then cryopreserved in the vapor phase of liquid nitrogen. Analytical flow cytometry was used to check the purity and quantity of each magnetically sorted T cell population. Genomic DNA was isolated from each sorted fraction and quantified by UV absorbance on a Nanodrop 2000c.

The clonotype was recovered from a man between 25 and 39 years old in good health. The rearranged segments are TRBV5-4 and TRBJ1-1; no D gene is confidently identified. Sequenced: naive CD4+ T cells sorted from blood. The sample's cell subset or site label, decoded: CD45RA+ positively selected. CDR3 reads: CASSSSTVVSEAFF. The DNA sequence is as follows: TGTGCCAGCAGCTCCTCGACGGTGGTATCTGAAGCTTTCTTT.